This T cell receptor beta chain derives from a study of CD8 T cells in Susac syndrome. The T cells that were sequenced for TCR beta were CD8+ and CD4+ cells from blood. The authors reverse transcribed roughly 0.5 to 1 ug RNA with random hexamers. Across 54 Vbeta and 13 Jbeta, TCR beta CDR3 was amplified with immunoSEQ multiplex PCR. TCRdb reprocessed the immunoSEQ multiplex PCR reads via MiXCR and lists one record per CDR3 protein. The table records 150,000 to 200,000 distinct CDR3 sequences, 93% of them present only once. V shed 0 bases and J shed 5 bases, with 7 bases lying between them. The germline V gene has CDR1 KGHSH and CDR2 LQKENI. The CDR3 spans 13 residues.

This chain uses TRBV18 with TRBJ2-5; D ambiguous. The sample taken for sequencing was CD4+ T cells from PBMCs. The sequence was collected from a human donor with multiple sclerosis. CDR3 loop: CASSPPNSETQYF. CDR3 sequence (DNA): TGTGCCAGCTCACCACCTAACAGCGAGACCCAGTACTTC.